This T cell receptor (beta chain) was retrieved from a study of blood T cell repertoires in COVID-19. Libraries were prepared by immunoSEQ multiplex PCR; TCRdb keeps only in-frame clonotypes and omits some of them. The sample lists roughly 26,000 clones; around 83% were seen once. The CDR3 contains 14 residues. Germline loops: CDR1 MNHEY, CDR2 SMNVEV (reference sequence). Trimming removed 3 bases from V and 8 bases from J; junction bases left unmatched: 9. This clonotype was obtained from a human donor in a cohort sampled during active COVID-19. The chain recombines TRBV27 with TRBJ1-2, with 7 bases identical to TRBD1. Sequenced material: peripheral blood. Here the CDR3 DNA reads TGTGCCAGCAGTTTGGCGATAGGGGGCCGGGGCTACACCTTC. Encoded protein: CASSLAIGGRGYTF.